This T cell receptor (beta chain) derives from a study of monozygotic twins with inflammatory bowel disease. Whole-study findings and limits: People with IBD had fewer clonotypes in common with others than healthy twins did, especially with disease activity. Patients received differing immunosuppressive treatments, which may have added variability to their repertoires.

From its re-call of the 5' RACE reads, TCRdb lists each CDR3 protein once, without DNA. The sample has about 140,000 distinct CDR3 sequences, and its top ten clones hold under 2.5%. As regards this clonotype: Its specificity is not known.

Researchers collected over 2 ml of blood per donor. The V gene's germline CDR1 is MNHEY and CDR2 SVGEGT. This CDR3 region has 13 residues. This TCR derives from a human donor with ulcerative colitis or Crohn's disease, or a healthy co-twin of an affected twin (not recorded which). The chain employs TRBV6-2 or TRBV6-3 and TRBJ1-2; TCRdb outputs TRBD1, but without DNA this stays unchecked. The sample was blood. This CDR3 is CASATGGVYGYTF.